Listed here is a single T cell receptor beta chain. Per germline, CDR1 GTSNPN and CDR2 SVGIG (reference sequence). V lost 1 base and J 4 bases, leaving 7 bases between the germline ends. The CDR3 is 12 residues long. The data originate from a study of blood T cell repertoires in COVID-19. Study in general: Italy, Spain and the United States were the sources of the convalescent and acute COVID-19 samples.

In the original processing: Reference gene primer amplification gave estimated nucleated cell counts. Clones were sequenced by immunoSEQ multiplex PCR, and TCRdb holds only the in-frame ones, with some missing. The V and J calls and the clone size are those of that table, but D and trimming were determined from the DNA. The sample includes roughly 63,000 clones, around four fifths of them seen just once. This clonotype was obtained from a man older than 75 with acute or convalescent COVID-19. The material sequenced was peripheral blood. The V gene is TRBV30, the J gene TRBJ1-2; tentatively, D is TRBD1 (5 bases). The chain's CDR3 is CAWSETAYGYTF. For the CDR3, the DNA is TGTGCCTGGAGTGAGACAGCCTATGGCTACACCTTC.